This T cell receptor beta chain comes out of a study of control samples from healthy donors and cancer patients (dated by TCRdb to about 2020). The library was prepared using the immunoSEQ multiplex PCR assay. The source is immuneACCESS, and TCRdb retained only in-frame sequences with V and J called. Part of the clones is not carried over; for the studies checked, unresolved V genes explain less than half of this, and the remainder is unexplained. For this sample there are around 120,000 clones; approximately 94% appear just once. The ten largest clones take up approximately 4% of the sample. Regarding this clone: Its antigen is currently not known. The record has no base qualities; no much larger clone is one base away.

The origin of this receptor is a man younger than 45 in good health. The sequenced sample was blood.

The CDR3 protein sequence reads: CASSSGETQYF. Read as DNA, the sequence is TGTGCCAGCAGCTCAGGAGAGACCCAGTACTTC. The receptor chain draws on TRBV7-3 and TRBJ2-5, with the D gene too uncertain to name. Looking up the germline V gene yields CDR1 SGHTA and CDR2 FQGTGA. V loses 4 bases, J loses 4 bases, and the germline ends lie 4 bases apart. Including the terminal cysteine and phenylalanine, the CDR3 comprises 11 residues. Of the read, only the CDR3 DNA is kept; its 33 bases are in frame from base 1.